This T cell receptor (beta chain) was sequenced during a study of human T cells and chemical hapten exposure. This clonotype was detected ten times or more. Its antigen is not identified. The library put unique molecular identifiers onto individual cDNA molecules. Each CDR3 protein is one row after TCRdb ran MiXCR on the RACE reads. The table lists about 400,000 distinct CDR3 sequences, about 6% of them singletons. Time point specified: patch test 2, 6 weeks after DPC sensitization. Described treatment: therapeutic diphenylcyclopropenone sensitization with weekly scalp DPC. Someone pulled total RNA out of unfractionated whole blood. The study, taken as a whole, reports: It should be noted that donors had alopecia, so their immune response may differ from healthy people's.

This clonotype was sampled from a young woman with alopecia areata. Some clones in this sample may be carry-over from other donors' samples. Here the sequenced sample was whole blood, taken in connection with sensitization to the hapten diphenylcyclopropenone (DPC).

The CDR3 spells CASSQDHRFPEAFF. CDR3 nucleotides: TGTGCCAGCAGCCAAGACCACAGGTTCCCTGAAGCTTTCTTT. The rearrangement uses TRBV3-1 and TRBJ1-1, with D perhaps matching TRBD1 (5 bases). The CDR3 contains 14 residues. Per germline, CDR1 LGHDT and CDR2 YNNKEL (reference sequence). V dropped 0 bases and J dropped 6 bases, with 11 bases sitting between them.